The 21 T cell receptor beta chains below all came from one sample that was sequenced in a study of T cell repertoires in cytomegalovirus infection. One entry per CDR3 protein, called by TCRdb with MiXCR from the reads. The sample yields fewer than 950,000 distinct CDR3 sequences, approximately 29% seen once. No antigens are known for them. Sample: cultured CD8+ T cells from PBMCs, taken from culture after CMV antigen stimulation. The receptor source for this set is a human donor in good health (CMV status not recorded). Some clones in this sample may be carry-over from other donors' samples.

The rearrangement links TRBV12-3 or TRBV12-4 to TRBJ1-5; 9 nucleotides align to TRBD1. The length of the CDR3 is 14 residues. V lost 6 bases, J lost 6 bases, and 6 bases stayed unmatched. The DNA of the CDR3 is TGTGCCAGCAGCCGGGACAGGGAGGGTCAGCCCCAGCATTTT. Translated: CASSRDREGQPQHF.

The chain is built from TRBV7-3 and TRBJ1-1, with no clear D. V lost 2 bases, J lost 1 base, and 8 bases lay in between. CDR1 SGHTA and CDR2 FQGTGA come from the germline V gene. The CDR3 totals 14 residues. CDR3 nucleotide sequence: TGTGCCAGCAGCTTAGTTTCAGCGAACACTGAAGCTTTCTTT. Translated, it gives CASSLVSANTEAFF.

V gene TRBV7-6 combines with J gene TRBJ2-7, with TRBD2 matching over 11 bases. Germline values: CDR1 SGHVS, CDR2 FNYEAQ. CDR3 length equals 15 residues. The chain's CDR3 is CANSPGPSGGYEQYV. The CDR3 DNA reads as TGTGCCAACAGCCCCGGCCCTAGCGGGGGGTACGAGCAGTACGTC.

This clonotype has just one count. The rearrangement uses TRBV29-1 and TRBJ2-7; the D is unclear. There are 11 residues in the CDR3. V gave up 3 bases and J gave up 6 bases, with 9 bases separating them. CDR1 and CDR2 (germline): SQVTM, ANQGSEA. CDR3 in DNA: TGCAGCGTTGAGTCCTCCGGCGAGCAGTACTTC. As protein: CSVESSGEQYF.

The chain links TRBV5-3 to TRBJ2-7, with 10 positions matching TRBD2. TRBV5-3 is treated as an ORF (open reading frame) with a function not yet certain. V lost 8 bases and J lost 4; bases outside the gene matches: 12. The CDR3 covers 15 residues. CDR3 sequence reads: CASSGGSGGKYEQYF. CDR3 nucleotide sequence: TGTGCCAGCAGCGGCGGTAGCGGGGGGAAGTACGAGCAGTACTTC.

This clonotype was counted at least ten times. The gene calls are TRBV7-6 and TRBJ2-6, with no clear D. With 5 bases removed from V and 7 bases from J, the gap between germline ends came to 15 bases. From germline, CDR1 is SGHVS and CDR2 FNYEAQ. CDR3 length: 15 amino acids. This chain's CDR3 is CASSPNAVAANVLTF. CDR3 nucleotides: TGTGCCAGCAGCCCTAATGCAGTTGCCGCCAACGTCCTGACTTTC.

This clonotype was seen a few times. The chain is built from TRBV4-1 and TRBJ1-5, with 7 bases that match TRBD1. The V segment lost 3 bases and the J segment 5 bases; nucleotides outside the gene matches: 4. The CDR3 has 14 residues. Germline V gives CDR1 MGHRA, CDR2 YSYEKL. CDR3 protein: CASSHRTGDQPQHF. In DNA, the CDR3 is TGCGCCAGCAGCCACAGAACAGGGGATCAGCCCCAGCATTTT.

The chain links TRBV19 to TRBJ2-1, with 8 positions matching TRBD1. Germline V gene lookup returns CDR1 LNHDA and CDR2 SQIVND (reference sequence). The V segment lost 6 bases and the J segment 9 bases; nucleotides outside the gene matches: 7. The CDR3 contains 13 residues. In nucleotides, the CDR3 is TGTGCCAGTAGGGACAGGGAGCCTAGTGAGCAGTTCTTC. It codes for CASRDREPSEQFF.

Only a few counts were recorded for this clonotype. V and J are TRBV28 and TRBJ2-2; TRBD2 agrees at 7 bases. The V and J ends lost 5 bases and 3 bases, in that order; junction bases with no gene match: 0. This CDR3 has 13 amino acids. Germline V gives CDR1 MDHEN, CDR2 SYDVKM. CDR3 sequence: CASSREDTGELFF. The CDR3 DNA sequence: TGTGCCAGCAGTCGGGAGGACACCGGGGAGCTGTTTTTT.

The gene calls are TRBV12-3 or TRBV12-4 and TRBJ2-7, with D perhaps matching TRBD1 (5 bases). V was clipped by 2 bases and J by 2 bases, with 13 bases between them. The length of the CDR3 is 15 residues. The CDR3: CASSLSGADAYEQYF. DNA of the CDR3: TGTGCCAGCAGTTTAAGTGGGGCGGATGCCTACGAGCAGTACTTC.

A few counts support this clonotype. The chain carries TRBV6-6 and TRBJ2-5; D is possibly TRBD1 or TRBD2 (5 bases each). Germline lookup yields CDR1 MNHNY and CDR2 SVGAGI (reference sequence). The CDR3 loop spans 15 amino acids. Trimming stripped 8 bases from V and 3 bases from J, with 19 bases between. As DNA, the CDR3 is TGTGCCAGCTGGGCCGAAGGGGCGGGTGAAGAGACCCAGTACTTC. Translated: CASWAEGAGEETQYF.

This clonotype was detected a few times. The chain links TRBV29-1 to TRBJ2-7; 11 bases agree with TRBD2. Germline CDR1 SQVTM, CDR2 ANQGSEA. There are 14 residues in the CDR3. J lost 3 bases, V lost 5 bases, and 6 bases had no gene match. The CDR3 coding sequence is TGCAGCGTTCTAGCGGGGGGCCGCGTCTACGAGCAGTACTTC. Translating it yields CSVLAGGRVYEQYF.

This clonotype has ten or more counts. The CDR3 coding sequence is TGTGCCAGCAGCCCCTTCCGACTAGCGGTAACAGATACGCAGTATTTT. Protein product: CASSPFRLAVTDTQYF. This chain connects TRBV7-8 to TRBJ2-3, with 9 nucleotides matching TRBD2. V was pared by 5 bases and J by 3 bases, with 9 bases of the junction left unmatched. This CDR3 has 16 residues. Germline CDR1 is SGHVS and CDR2 is FQNEAQ.

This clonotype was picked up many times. For the CDR3, the DNA is TGTGCCAGCAGCACCGGGACAGGGTTCACTGAAGCTTTCTTT. Encoded protein: CASSTGTGFTEAFF. The gene calls are TRBV7-9 and TRBJ1-1, with TRBD1 matching 9 bases. The CDR3 contains 14 residues. The trim removed 5 bases at V and 4 bases at J, leaving 5 bases unmatched. Germline V lookup: CDR1 SEHNR, CDR2 FQNEAQ (reference sequence).

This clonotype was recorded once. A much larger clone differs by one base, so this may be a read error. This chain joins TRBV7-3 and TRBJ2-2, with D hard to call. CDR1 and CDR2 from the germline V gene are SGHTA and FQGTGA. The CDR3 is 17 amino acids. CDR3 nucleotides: TGTACCAGCAGCATCCCAACCAGGACCCCGAACACCGGGGAGCTGTTTTTT. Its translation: CTSSIPTRTPNTGELFF.

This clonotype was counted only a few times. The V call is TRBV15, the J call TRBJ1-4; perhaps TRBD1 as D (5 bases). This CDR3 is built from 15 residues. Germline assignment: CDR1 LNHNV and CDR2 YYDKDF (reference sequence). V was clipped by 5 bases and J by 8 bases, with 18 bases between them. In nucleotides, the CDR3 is TGTGCCACCAGCCGCGGGACCGGGCGTGACGAAAAACTGTTTTTT. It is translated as CATSRGTGRDEKLFF.

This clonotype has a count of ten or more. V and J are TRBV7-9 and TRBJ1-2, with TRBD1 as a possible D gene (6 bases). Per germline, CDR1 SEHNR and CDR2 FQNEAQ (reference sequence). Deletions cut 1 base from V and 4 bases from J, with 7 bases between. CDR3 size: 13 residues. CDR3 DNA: TGTGCCAGCAGCTTAGGACAGGTCTATGGCTACACCTTC. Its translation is CASSLGQVYGYTF.

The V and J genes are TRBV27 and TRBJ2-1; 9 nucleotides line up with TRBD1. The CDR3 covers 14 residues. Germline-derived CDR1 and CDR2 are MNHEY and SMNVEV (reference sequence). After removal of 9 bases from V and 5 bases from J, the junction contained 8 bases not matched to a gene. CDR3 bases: TGTGCCAGTTGGGGGACAGGGTCAGACAATGAGCAGTTCTTC. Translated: CASWGTGSDNEQFF.

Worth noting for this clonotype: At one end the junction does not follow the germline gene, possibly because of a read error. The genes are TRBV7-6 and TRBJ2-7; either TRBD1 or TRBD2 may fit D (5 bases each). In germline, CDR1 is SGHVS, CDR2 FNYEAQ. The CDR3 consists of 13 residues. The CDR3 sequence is CTSSFGASYEQYF. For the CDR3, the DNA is TGTACCAGCAGCTTCGGGGCCTCCTACGAGCAGTACTTC.

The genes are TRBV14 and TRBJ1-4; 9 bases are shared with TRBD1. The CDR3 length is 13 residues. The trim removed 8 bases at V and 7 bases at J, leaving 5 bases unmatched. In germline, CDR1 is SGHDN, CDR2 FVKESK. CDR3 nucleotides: TGTGCCAGCGCGACAGGGGGACTTGAAAAACTGTTTTTT. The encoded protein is CASATGGLEKLFF. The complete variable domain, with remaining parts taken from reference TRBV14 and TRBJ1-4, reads EAGVTQFPSHSVIEKGQTVTLRCDPISGHDNLYWYRRVMGKEIKFLLHFVKESKQDESGMPNNRFLAERTGGTYSTLKVQPAELEDSGVYFCASATGGLEKLFFGSGTQLSVL.

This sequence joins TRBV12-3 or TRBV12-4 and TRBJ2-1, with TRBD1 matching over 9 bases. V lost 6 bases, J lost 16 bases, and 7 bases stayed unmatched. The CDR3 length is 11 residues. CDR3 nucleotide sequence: TGTGCCAGCAGGGGGGACAGGGTGTATTTCTTC. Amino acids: CASRGDRVYFF.